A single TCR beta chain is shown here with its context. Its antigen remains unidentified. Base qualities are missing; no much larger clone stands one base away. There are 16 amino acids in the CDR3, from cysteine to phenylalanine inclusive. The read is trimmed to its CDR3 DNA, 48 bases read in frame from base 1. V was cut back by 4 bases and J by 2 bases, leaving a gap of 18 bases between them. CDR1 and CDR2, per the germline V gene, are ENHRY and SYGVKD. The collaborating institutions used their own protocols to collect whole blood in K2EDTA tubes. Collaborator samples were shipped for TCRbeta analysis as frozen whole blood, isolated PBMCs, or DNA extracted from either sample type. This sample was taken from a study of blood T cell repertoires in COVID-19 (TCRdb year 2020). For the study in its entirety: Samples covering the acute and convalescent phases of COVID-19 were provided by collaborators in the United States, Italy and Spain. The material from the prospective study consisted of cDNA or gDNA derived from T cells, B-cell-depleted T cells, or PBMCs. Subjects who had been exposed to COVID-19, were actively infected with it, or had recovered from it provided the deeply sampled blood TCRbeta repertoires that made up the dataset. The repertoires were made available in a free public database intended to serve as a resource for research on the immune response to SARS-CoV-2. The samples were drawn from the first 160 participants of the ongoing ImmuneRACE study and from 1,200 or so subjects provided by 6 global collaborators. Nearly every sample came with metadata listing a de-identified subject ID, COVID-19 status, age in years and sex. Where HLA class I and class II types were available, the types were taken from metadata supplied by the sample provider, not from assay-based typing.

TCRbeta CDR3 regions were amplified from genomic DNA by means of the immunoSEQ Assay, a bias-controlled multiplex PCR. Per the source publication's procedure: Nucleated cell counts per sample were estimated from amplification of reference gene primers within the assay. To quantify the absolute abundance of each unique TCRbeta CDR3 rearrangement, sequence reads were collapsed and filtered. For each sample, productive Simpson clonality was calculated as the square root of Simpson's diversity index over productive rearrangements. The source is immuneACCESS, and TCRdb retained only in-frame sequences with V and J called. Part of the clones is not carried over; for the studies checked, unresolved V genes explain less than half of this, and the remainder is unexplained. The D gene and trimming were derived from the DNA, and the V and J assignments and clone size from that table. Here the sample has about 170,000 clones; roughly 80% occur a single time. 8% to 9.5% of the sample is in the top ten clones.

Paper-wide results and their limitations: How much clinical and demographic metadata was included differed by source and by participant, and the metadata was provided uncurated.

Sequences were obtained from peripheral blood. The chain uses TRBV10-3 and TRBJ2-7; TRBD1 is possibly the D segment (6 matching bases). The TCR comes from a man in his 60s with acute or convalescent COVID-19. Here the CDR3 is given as CAISGVGHMAPYEQYF. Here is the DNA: TGTGCCATCAGTGGAGTGGGACACATGGCTCCCTACGAGCAGTACTTC.